A selection of T cell receptor beta chains follows, all from one sample in a study of graft-versus-host responses after intestinal transplantation. Clones were sequenced by immunoSEQ multiplex PCR, and TCRdb holds only the in-frame ones, with some missing. The table has around 23,000 clones, 85% to 95% seen once. The specimen comprised PBMCs, sampled 18 days after transplant. These receptor sequences come from a human patient who received an intestinal transplant, so some T cells may come from the graft donor. Both conserved end residues are part of each CDR3. D genes are given only for firm matches.

>NA|TRBJ2-7|TRBV14
CASSQYRATVYEQYF
>NA|TRBJ2-7|TRBV4-1
CASSQDPSDDGEQYF
>NA|TRBJ2-5|TRBV15
CATSTFDNQETQYF
>TRBD2|TRBJ2-3|TRBV15
CATSRDSGGADTQYF
>TRBD1|TRBJ1-5|TRBV15
CATSRGQGDNQPQHF
>NA|TRBJ2-2|TRBV10-3
CAISDRDGGELFF
>NA|TRBJ1-5|TRBV30
CAWSVTYDQPQHF
>NA|TRBJ2-7|TRBV25-1
CASNGFPRRRVPYEQYF
>TRBD1|TRBJ1-6|TRBV5-1
CASGKGQHNSPLHF
>NA|TRBJ2-3|TRBV4-2
CASKPPTTDTQYF
>NA|TRBJ1-2|TRBV19
CASSIDLVAGYTF
>NA|TRBJ2-1|TRBV4-1
CASSQKGYEVNEQFF
>NA|TRBJ2-5|TRBV5-6
CASSLGGYQETQYF
>NA|TRBJ1-1|TRBV19
CASSITGTLRKAEAFF
>TRBD1|TRBJ2-5|TRBV10-1
CASSSNRGTGGTQYF
>TRBD2|TRBJ2-3|TRBV30
CAWRERGGSDTQYF
>NA|TRBJ1-2|TRBV29-1
CSVVGGGYYGYTF
>TRBD2|TRBJ2-3|TRBV9
CASSESGGVADTQYF
>TRBD1|TRBJ1-1|TRBV29-1
CSVEEGDRGTEAFF
>NA|TRBJ2-5|TRBV5-4
CASSATGSGETQYF
>NA|TRBJ2-1|TRBV19
CASSGMPYNEQFF
>NA|TRBJ1-1|TRBV9
CASFSARTEGTEAFF
>TRBD1|TRBJ2-7|TRBV6-1
CASSLTGGSYEQYF
>TRBD1|TRBJ2-7|TRBV2
CAREVQGAYEQYF
>TRBD1|TRBJ2-7|TRBV11-2
CASSLGDSSDEQYF
>TRBD1|TRBJ1-2|TRBV29-1
CSVPWGDRGPYGYTF
>NA|TRBJ2-1|TRBV2
CASRDPRFEQFF
>NA|TRBJ2-7|TRBV11-2
CASSLKYEQYF
>NA|TRBJ2-7|TRBV30
CACETEGVSYEQYF
>NA|TRBJ1-2|TRBV6-5
CASSGGAPNYGYTF
>NA|TRBJ2-1|TRBV5-1
CASSLEGTARSYNEQFF
>TRBD1|TRBJ2-7|TRBV11-2
CASSSDRDRGNYEQYF
>NA|TRBJ1-2|TRBV6-5
CASSLRSGGRYGYTF
>TRBD1|TRBJ1-3|TRBV19
CASTAPGTGGNTIYF
>NA|TRBJ2-7|TRBV11-3
CASSDRGGKDEQYF
>TRBD1|TRBJ1-1|TRBV11-3
CASSFNRGQNTEAFF
>TRBD1|TRBJ2-2|TRBV5-6
CASSMGQNANTGELFF
>NA|TRBJ1-1|TRBV5-4
CASSPNRAGGTEAFF
>NA|TRBJ2-7|TRBV19
CASSISGSWYEQYF
>NA|TRBJ2-2|TRBV9
CASGGPNTGELFF
>TRBD2|TRBJ2-5|TRBV4-1
CASSQEYGAGGQETQYF
>NA|TRBJ1-2|TRBV14
CASSQEVRPDGYTF
>TRBD2|TRBJ2-7|TRBV6-5
CASSYSSTSGTYEQYF
>NA|TRBJ1-3|TRBV7-9
CASSLSRGSGNTIYF
>NA|TRBJ2-5|TRBV7-9
CASSYPPGGIQETQYF
>NA|TRBJ1-6|TRBV21-1
CASSQTGLFNSPLHF
>NA|TRBJ2-5|TRBV9
CASSPGGRGLQETQYF
>NA|TRBJ2-1|TRBV6-1
CASSPWRDSYNEQFF
>NA|TRBJ2-1|TRBV5-6
CASTASYNEQFF